The rows below give T cell receptor beta chains drawn from one sample of a study of blood T cell repertoires in COVID-19. Produced via immunoSEQ multiplex PCR; TCRdb's table is partial and in-frame only. The sample comprises under 200,000 clones, more than 75% of which are singletons, and roughly 7.1% rests with the top ten. The source material was peripheral blood. These receptors were obtained from a woman in her sixties or seventies with COVID-19, enrolled during active disease. CDR3s include the opening cysteine and the closing phenylalanine or tryptophan. D genes are given only for firm matches. For some rows the clone size is stated as once, few or many, or as a class when expanded; others skip it.

J gene: TRBJ1-4; clone size: few; V gene: TRBV7-9; D gene: .; CDR3 protein: CASSSRNEKLFF; CDR3 DNA: TGTGCCAGCAGCTCCCGTAATGAAAAACTGTTTTTT
J gene: TRBJ1-2; clone size: .; V gene: TRBV28; D gene: TRBD1; CDR3 protein: CASSSPGGYGYTF; CDR3 DNA: TGTGCCAGCAGTTCCCCAGGGGGCTACGGCTACACCTTC
J gene: TRBJ1-6; clone size: .; V gene: TRBV28; D gene: .; CDR3 protein: CASSFRRDTNNSPLHF; CDR3 DNA: TGTGCCAGCAGTTTCCGCAGGGACACCAATAATTCACCCCTCCACTTT
J gene: TRBJ2-3; clone size: .; V gene: TRBV18; D gene: TRBD1; CDR3 protein: CASSPRTGTGETDTQYF; CDR3 DNA: TGTGCCAGCTCACCAAGGACCGGGACAGGGGAGACAGATACGCAGTATTTT
J gene: TRBJ2-3; clone size: few; V gene: TRBV19; D gene: .; CDR3 protein: CASKIADTQYF; CDR3 DNA: TGTGCCAGTAAGATTGCGGATACGCAGTATTTT
J gene: TRBJ2-5; clone size: .; V gene: TRBV6-5; D gene: .; CDR3 protein: CATLEQETQYF; CDR3 DNA: TGTGCCACCCTGGAGCAAGAGACCCAGTACTTC
J gene: TRBJ2-5; clone size: .; V gene: TRBV24-1; D gene: TRBD2; CDR3 protein: CATSDSGSGETQYF; CDR3 DNA: TGTGCCACCAGTGATAGCGGGAGTGGTGAGACCCAGTACTTC
J gene: TRBJ1-4; clone size: .; V gene: TRBV5-8; D gene: TRBD1; CDR3 protein: CASFLRDRSNEKLFF; CDR3 DNA: TGTGCCAGCTTCCTCCGGGACAGGTCAAATGAAAAACTGTTTTTT
J gene: TRBJ1-5; clone size: .; V gene: TRBV6-6; D gene: .; CDR3 protein: CASRHPGLDNQPQHF; CDR3 DNA: TGTGCCAGCAGACATCCGGGACTTGACAATCAGCCCCAGCATTTT
J gene: TRBJ2-1; clone size: once; V gene: TRBV5-1; D gene: .; CDR3 protein: CASSPRQYNEQFF; CDR3 DNA: TGCGCCAGCAGCCCTCGACAGTACAATGAGCAGTTCTTC
J gene: TRBJ1-2; clone size: .; V gene: TRBV29-1; D gene: TRBD1; CDR3 protein: CSGMMTGGYGYTF; CDR3 DNA: TGCAGCGGTATGATGACAGGGGGATATGGCTACACCTTC
J gene: TRBJ1-2; clone size: few; V gene: TRBV7-3; D gene: .; CDR3 protein: CASSPRGGPYGYTF; CDR3 DNA: TGTGCCAGCAGCCCCCGGGGAGGCCCCTATGGCTACACCTTC
J gene: TRBJ2-6; clone size: .; V gene: TRBV27; D gene: .; CDR3 protein: CASSSTGTGANVLTF; CDR3 DNA: TGTGCCAGCAGTTCGACCGGGACAGGGGCCAACGTCCTGACTTTC
J gene: TRBJ2-2; clone size: .; V gene: TRBV7-2; D gene: TRBD2; CDR3 protein: CASSLVASGSTGELFF; CDR3 DNA: TGTGCCAGCAGCTTAGTGGCTAGCGGGAGCACCGGGGAGCTGTTTTTT
J gene: TRBJ2-2; clone size: .; V gene: TRBV6-2/TRBV6-3; D gene: .; CDR3 protein: CASSWTTINTGELFF; CDR3 DNA: TGTGCCAGCAGCTGGACTACGATCAACACCGGGGAGCTGTTTTTT
J gene: TRBJ2-1; clone size: once; V gene: TRBV18; D gene: .; CDR3 protein: CASSAPSNEQFF; CDR3 DNA: TGTGCCAGCTCAGCCCCTAGTAATGAGCAGTTCTTC
J gene: TRBJ2-1; clone size: few; V gene: TRBV25-1; D gene: TRBD2; CDR3 protein: CASRVAGGDNEQFF; CDR3 DNA: TGTGCCAGCAGAGTAGCGGGGGGCGACAATGAGCAGTTCTTC
J gene: TRBJ2-1; clone size: .; V gene: TRBV9; D gene: TRBD1; CDR3 protein: CASSVAQGASYNEQFF; CDR3 DNA: TGTGCCAGCAGCGTAGCCCAGGGGGCTTCCTACAATGAGCAGTTCTTC
J gene: TRBJ2-5; clone size: .; V gene: TRBV7-3; D gene: TRBD1; CDR3 protein: CASSRGQGETQYF; CDR3 DNA: TGTGCCAGCAGCCGGGGACAGGGAGAGACCCAGTACTTC
J gene: TRBJ2-7; clone size: .; V gene: TRBV7-8; D gene: TRBD1; CDR3 protein: CASSLVPTGISYEQYF; CDR3 DNA: TGTGCCAGCAGCTTAGTCCCGACAGGGATCTCCTACGAGCAGTACTTC
J gene: TRBJ2-7; clone size: many; V gene: TRBV7-3; D gene: TRBD1; CDR3 protein: CASIPIDRGVFSEQYF; CDR3 DNA: TGTGCCAGCATCCCTATCGACAGGGGAGTTTTCAGCGAGCAGTACTTC
J gene: TRBJ2-7; clone size: .; V gene: TRBV6-2/TRBV6-3; D gene: .; CDR3 protein: CASSLPRAGEQYF; CDR3 DNA: TGTGCCAGCAGTCTCCCGCGTGCGGGCGAGCAGTACTTC
J gene: TRBJ2-1; clone size: .; V gene: TRBV7-9; D gene: .; CDR3 protein: CASSYRSGDYNEQFF; CDR3 DNA: TGTGCCAGCAGCTACCGGAGTGGAGACTACAATGAGCAGTTCTTC
J gene: TRBJ2-1; clone size: few; V gene: TRBV28; D gene: TRBD2; CDR3 protein: CASTPRSGLAYYNEQFF; CDR3 DNA: TGTGCCAGCACACCCCGGTCGGGACTAGCGTACTACAATGAGCAGTTCTTC
J gene: TRBJ1-3; clone size: .; V gene: TRBV19; D gene: .; CDR3 protein: CASSYSGTTGNTIYF; CDR3 DNA: TGTGCCAGTAGTTATTCGGGAACCACTGGAAACACCATATATTTT
J gene: TRBJ2-1; clone size: .; V gene: TRBV7-9; D gene: .; CDR3 protein: CASSLIGAIGGSYNEQFF; CDR3 DNA: TGTGCCAGCAGCTTAATTGGTGCAATCGGGGGATCCTACAATGAGCAGTTCTTC
J gene: TRBJ2-7; clone size: .; V gene: TRBV18; D gene: .; CDR3 protein: CASSPQGRGISYEQYF; CDR3 DNA: TGTGCCAGCTCCCCTCAAGGCAGGGGCATCTCCTACGAGCAGTACTTC
J gene: TRBJ2-7; clone size: .; V gene: TRBV11-2; D gene: .; CDR3 protein: CASSLGGVGGYNEQYF; CDR3 DNA: TGTGCCAGCAGCTTAGGAGGTGTAGGGGGTTACAACGAGCAGTACTTC
J gene: TRBJ1-1; clone size: many; V gene: TRBV6-5; D gene: TRBD1; CDR3 protein: CASRARGQGTEAFF; CDR3 DNA: TGTGCCAGCAGGGCCAGAGGACAGGGAACTGAAGCTTTCTTT
J gene: TRBJ1-2; clone size: .; V gene: TRBV9; D gene: .; CDR3 protein: CASSVDTLNGYTF; CDR3 DNA: TGTGCCAGCAGCGTTGACACTTTAAATGGCTACACCTTC
J gene: TRBJ2-1; clone size: .; V gene: TRBV7-9; D gene: TRBD2; CDR3 protein: CASSTTGTSGRAFSNEQFF; CDR3 DNA: TGTGCCAGCAGCACAACCGGGACTAGCGGGAGGGCCTTCAGCAATGAGCAGTTCTTC
J gene: TRBJ1-3; clone size: .; V gene: TRBV23-1; D gene: .; CDR3 protein: CASSQRIGGMEPSSGNTIYF; CDR3 DNA: TGCGCCAGCAGTCAAAGAATCGGGGGGATGGAACCTAGCTCTGGAAACACCATATATTTT
J gene: TRBJ1-1; clone size: once; V gene: TRBV29-1; D gene: TRBD1; CDR3 protein: CSVGQGRNTEAFF; CDR3 DNA: TGCAGCGTGGGACAGGGGAGGAACACTGAAGCTTTCTTT
J gene: TRBJ1-5; clone size: .; V gene: TRBV5-1; D gene: TRBD1; CDR3 protein: CASSTTGGRDQPQHF; CDR3 DNA: TGCGCCAGCAGCACGACAGGGGGCCGGGATCAGCCCCAGCATTTT
J gene: TRBJ1-6; clone size: few; V gene: TRBV13; D gene: TRBD1; CDR3 protein: CASSSGQGALAPLHF; CDR3 DNA: TGTGCCAGCAGCTCCGGACAGGGGGCATTAGCACCCCTCCACTTT
J gene: TRBJ1-2; clone size: .; V gene: TRBV5-1; D gene: .; CDR3 protein: CASSKGQSNYGYTF; CDR3 DNA: TGCGCCAGCAGCAAAGGACAAAGTAACTATGGCTACACCTTC
J gene: TRBJ2-7; clone size: .; V gene: TRBV6-2/TRBV6-3; D gene: .; CDR3 protein: CASSTRGISYEQYF; CDR3 DNA: TGTGCCAGCAGTACCCGCGGGATTTCCTACGAGCAGTACTTC
J gene: TRBJ1-5; clone size: .; V gene: TRBV6-5; D gene: .; CDR3 protein: CASSLGGFSQPQHF; CDR3 DNA: TGTGCCAGCAGTCTCGGGGGATTCAGTCAGCCCCAGCATTTT
J gene: TRBJ2-3; clone size: .; V gene: TRBV9; D gene: TRBD2; CDR3 protein: CASSVGGSGVSTDTQYF; CDR3 DNA: TGTGCCAGCAGCGTAGGTGGTAGCGGGGTAAGCACAGATACGCAGTATTTT
J gene: TRBJ1-5; clone size: .; V gene: TRBV7-2; D gene: .; CDR3 protein: CASSPQGGYNQPQHF; CDR3 DNA: TGTGCCAGCAGCCCACAGGGAGGGTACAATCAGCCCCAGCATTTT
J gene: TRBJ2-3; clone size: .; V gene: TRBV19; D gene: TRBD2; CDR3 protein: CASSMGLAGGLGTQYF; CDR3 DNA: TGTGCCAGTAGTATGGGACTAGCGGGAGGGCTTGGTACGCAGTATTTT
J gene: TRBJ1-3; clone size: .; V gene: TRBV5-1; D gene: TRBD1; CDR3 protein: CASSLAGTAALSGNTIYF; CDR3 DNA: TGCGCCAGCAGCTTGGCCGGGACAGCGGCCTTAAGTGGAAACACCATATATTTT
J gene: TRBJ1-2; clone size: .; V gene: TRBV12-3/TRBV12-4; D gene: .; CDR3 protein: CASSFKLRGGYTF; CDR3 DNA: TGTGCCAGCAGTTTTAAGCTTCGGGGTGGCTACACCTTC
J gene: TRBJ2-3; clone size: .; V gene: TRBV29-1; D gene: .; CDR3 protein: CSVEGQNTDTQYF; CDR3 DNA: TGCAGCGTTGAAGGGCAGAACACAGATACGCAGTATTTT